This T cell receptor beta chain was retrieved from a study of identical twins. On this clonotype: Its target is unknown.

V lost 5 bases, J lost 4 bases, and 13 bases lay in between. The CDR3 spans 14 residues. The germline CDR1 and CDR2 sequences are SGHTA and FQGNSA. Study findings and constraints: Analyses of zero insertions could, in part, be confounded by invariant MAIT and iNKT cells. An excess of low generation probability was shown by twin-shared out-of-frame alpha sequences. With abundant cord blood beta clonotypes, insertions were fewer; memory repertoires showed no such pattern.

Template switching added a universal primer site; cDNA carried unique molecular identifiers. Via MiXCR, TCRdb re-called the 5' RACE reads, giving one row per CDR3 protein. This table holds about 660,000 distinct CDR3 sequences, around 8.3% found once. The same specimen was also included in a second study, on yellow fever vaccine responses in identical twins.

J is TRBJ2-3 and V is TRBV7-2; D call uncertain. This sequence originates from a woman aged 18-29 years in good health. Sequenced material: PBMCs. In DNA form, the CDR3 reads TGTGCCAGCAGCCCCGAGCCCCCGCCAGATACGCAGTATTTT. Its translation: CASSPEPPPDTQYF.